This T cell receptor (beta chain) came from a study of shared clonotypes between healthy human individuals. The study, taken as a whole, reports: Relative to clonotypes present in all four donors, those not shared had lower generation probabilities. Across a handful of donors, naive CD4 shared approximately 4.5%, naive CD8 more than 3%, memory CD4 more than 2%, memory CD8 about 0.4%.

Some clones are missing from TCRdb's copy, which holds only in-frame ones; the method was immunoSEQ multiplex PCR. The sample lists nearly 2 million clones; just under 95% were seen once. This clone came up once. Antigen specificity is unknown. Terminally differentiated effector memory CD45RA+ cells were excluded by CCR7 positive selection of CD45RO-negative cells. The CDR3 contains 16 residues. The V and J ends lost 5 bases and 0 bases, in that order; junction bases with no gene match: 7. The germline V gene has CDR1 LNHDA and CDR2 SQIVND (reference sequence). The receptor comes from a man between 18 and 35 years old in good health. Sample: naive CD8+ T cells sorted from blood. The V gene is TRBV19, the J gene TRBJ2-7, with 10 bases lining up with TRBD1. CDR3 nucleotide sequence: TGTGCCAGTAGTCCCCTGACAGGGGGCGCCTCCTACGAGCAGTACTTC. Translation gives CASSPLTGGASYEQYF.